This entry lists 15 T cell receptor beta chains sequenced from one sample in a study of cytomegalovirus exposure and HLA in healthy donors. The PCR contained 60 Vbeta and 13 Jbeta primers. Here immunoSEQ multiplex PCR was the method, and the copy in TCRdb shows in-frame clones only, minus some. The sample includes 150,000 to 200,000 clones, 84% of them seen just once. Sample: PBMCs. The receptor source for this set is a woman aged 50 to 60 in good health and CMV-seropositive.

V usage is TRBV28 and J usage is TRBJ2-3; 11 nucleotides line up with TRBD2. This CDR3 is 16 amino acids long. Germline CDR1 MDHEN, CDR2 SYDVKM. V was pared by 6 bases and J by 2 bases, with 7 bases of the junction left unmatched. CDR3 sequence reads: CASSLGLAENTDTQYF. The CDR3 DNA sequence: TGTGCCAGCAGCCTGGGACTAGCGGAAAACACAGATACGCAGTATTTT.

The genes are TRBV5-5 and TRBJ1-4; tentatively, D is TRBD1 (6 bases). The germline gives CDR1 SGHKS, CDR2 YYEKEE (reference sequence). This CDR3 is 12 amino acids long. Trimming stripped 2 bases from V and 8 bases from J, with 7 bases between. This CDR3 reads CASSLRGEKLFF. Here the CDR3 DNA reads TGTGCCAGCAGCTTAAGGGGGGAAAAACTGTTTTTT.

This chain uses TRBV6-1 with TRBJ2-7; 8 bases are a match to TRBD1. J lost 3 bases, V lost 4 bases, and 5 bases had no gene match. The CDR3 loop spans 14 amino acids. Germline-derived CDR1 and CDR2 are MNHNS and SASEGT. CDR3 bases: TGTGCCAGCAGTGCCACAGGGGGTTTCTACGAGCAGTACTTC. Protein sequence: CASSATGGFYEQYF.

The gene calls are TRBV7-2 and TRBJ2-7; D not resolved. Germline assignment: CDR1 SGHTA and CDR2 FQGNSA. V was shortened by 1 base and J by 9 bases, with 13 bases between the two germline ends. The CDR3 sequence is 13 residues long. CDR3: CASSLDRMAGQYF. In nucleotides, the CDR3 is TGTGCCAGCAGCTTAGATCGCATGGCAGGGCAGTACTTC.

The gene calls are TRBV7-2 and TRBJ2-5; D possibly corresponds to TRBD1 (5 bases). V was clipped by 5 bases and J by 5 bases, with 15 bases between them. This CDR3 has 14 amino acids. Germline loops: CDR1 SGHTA, CDR2 FQGNSA. CDR3 sequence reads: CASSPDTYRETQYF. DNA for the CDR3: TGTGCCAGCAGCCCGGACACGTATAGGGAGACCCAGTACTTC.

The V call is TRBV12-5, the J call TRBJ2-5, with D perhaps matching TRBD2 (6 bases). The CDR3 loop spans 16 amino acids. Germline CDR1 LGHNT, CDR2 FRNRAP. V gave up 0 bases and J gave up 4 bases, with 15 bases separating them. CDR3 amino acids: CASGLVRPRGGETQYF. Here the CDR3 DNA reads TGTGCTAGTGGTTTGGTACGGCCGCGGGGTGGAGAGACCCAGTACTTC.

This chain links TRBV6-6 with TRBJ2-7; 7 nucleotides line up with TRBD2. Germline CDR1 MNHNY, CDR2 SVGAGI (reference sequence). J gave up 2 bases and V 7 bases, and 8 bases lay outside the gene matches. CDR3 length: 14 residues. CDR3 loop: CASNAGTITYEQYF. The DNA of the CDR3 is TGTGCCAGCAACGCCGGGACTATTACCTACGAGCAGTACTTC.

V gene TRBV18 combines with J gene TRBJ2-7, with D possibly TRBD2 on 5 matching bases. V lost 6 bases, J lost 5 bases, and 17 bases lay in between. This CDR3 is built from 14 residues. Germline CDR1 is KGHSH and CDR2 is LQKENI. The CDR3 DNA reads TGTGCCAGCTCCGGCCTTACGGGGTACGACGAGCAGTACTTC. Translated, it gives CASSGLTGYDEQYF.

The CDR3 here is CASSYRGPRETQYF. The DNA of the CDR3 is TGTGCCAGCAGTTACAGGGGCCCCAGAGAGACCCAGTACTTC. The chain has TRBV6-5 and TRBJ2-5, with D possibly matching TRBD1 (5 bases). Germline V gene data show CDR1 as MNHEY and CDR2 as SVGAGI. V dropped 2 bases and J dropped 4 bases, with 11 bases sitting between them. The length of the CDR3 is 14 residues.

This sequence joins TRBV5-1 and TRBJ2-7; D may be TRBD1 (5 bases). V shed 5 bases and J shed 2 bases, with 11 bases lying between them. CDR3 length: 13 residues. The germline V gene encodes CDR1 SGHRS and CDR2 YFSETQ. CDR3 in amino acids: CASRNPGTYEQYF. In nucleotides, the CDR3 is TGCGCCAGCAGAAACCCAGGGACCTACGAGCAGTACTTC. The complete variable domain, with remaining parts taken from reference TRBV5-1 and TRBJ2-7, reads KAGVTQTPRYLIKTRGQQVTLSCSPISGHRSVSWYQQTPGQGLQFLFEYFSETQRNKGNFPGRFSGRQFSNSRSEMNVSTLELGDSALYLCASRNPGTYEQYFGPGTRLTVT.

This chain connects TRBV15 to TRBJ2-1; D might be TRBD2 (6 bases). CDR3 size: 15 residues. V lost 0 bases and J 3 bases, leaving 9 bases between the germline ends. CDR1 LNHNV and CDR2 YYDKDF come from the germline V gene (reference sequence). The CDR3 sequence is CATSRDGGSYNEQFF. The CDR3 bases are TGTGCCACCAGCAGAGATGGGGGGAGCTACAATGAGCAGTTCTTC. Filled out from reference TRBV15 and TRBJ2-1, the complete variable domain reads DAMVIQNPRYQVTQFGKPVTLSCSQTLNHNVMYWYQQKSSQAPKLLFHYYDKDFNNEADTPDNFQSRRPNTSFCFLDIRSPGLGDTAMYLCATSRDGGSYNEQFFGPGTRLTVL.

This chain connects TRBV4-1 to TRBJ1-1; 7 bases line up with TRBD1. Losses at the gene ends were 0 bases for V and 8 bases for J; bases not matched to a gene: 0. CDR3 length: 12 residues. CDR1 is MGHRA, CDR2 YSYEKL, per germline. The CDR3 spells CASSQETGEAFF. Written as DNA, the CDR3 is TGCGCCAGCAGCCAAGAGACAGGGGAAGCTTTCTTT.

The V call is TRBV4-2, the J call TRBJ2-3; 9 bases align to TRBD2. V lost 1 base to trimming and J lost 2 bases; unmatched junction nucleotides: 1. This CDR3 has 15 residues. Per the germline V gene, CDR1 is LGHNA and CDR2 is YNFKEQ. The CDR3 sequence: CASSQGGGATDTQYF. CDR3 DNA sequence: TGTGCCAGCAGCCAAGGCGGGGGGGCCACAGATACGCAGTATTTT.

The J gene is TRBJ1-1, the V gene TRBV4-2; D is unclear. Germline lookup yields CDR1 LGHNA and CDR2 YNFKEQ. The CDR3 covers 15 residues. Trimming took 4 bases from V and 1 from J, leaving 13 bases between them. CDR3: CASSPRGGGNTEAFF. CDR3 coding DNA: TGTGCCAGCAGCCCCCGGGGAGGAGGGAACACTGAAGCTTTCTTT.

The chain employs TRBV10-1 and TRBJ2-7; 7 bases are shared with TRBD1. This CDR3 has 16 amino acids. The germline gives CDR1 WNHNN, CDR2 SYGVQD (reference sequence). J gave up 2 bases and V 3 bases, and 10 bases lay outside the gene matches. The CDR3 region has the DNA TGCGCCAGCAGTGAATCCCTGACAGGGTTGACCTACGAGCAGTACTTC. It encodes CASSESLTGLTYEQYF.